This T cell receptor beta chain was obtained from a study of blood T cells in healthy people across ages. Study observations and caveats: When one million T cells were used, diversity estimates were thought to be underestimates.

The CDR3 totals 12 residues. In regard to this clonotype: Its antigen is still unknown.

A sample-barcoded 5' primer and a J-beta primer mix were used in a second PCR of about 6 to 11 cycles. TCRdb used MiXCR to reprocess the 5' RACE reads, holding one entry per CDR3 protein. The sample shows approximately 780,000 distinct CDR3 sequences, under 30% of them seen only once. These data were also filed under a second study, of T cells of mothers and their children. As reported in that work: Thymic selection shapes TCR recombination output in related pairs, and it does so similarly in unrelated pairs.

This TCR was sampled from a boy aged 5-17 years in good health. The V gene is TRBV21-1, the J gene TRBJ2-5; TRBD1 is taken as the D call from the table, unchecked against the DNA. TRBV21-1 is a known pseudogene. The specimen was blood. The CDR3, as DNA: TGTGCCAGCGGCGGGGGTGAAGAGACCCAGTACTTC. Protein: CASGGGEETQYF.